These 27 T cell receptor beta chains originate from one sample sequenced in a study of blood T cell repertoires in COVID-19. Only in-frame clones appear in the TCRdb table, and some are missing; sequencing was by immunoSEQ multiplex PCR. The repertoire holds 100,000 to 150,000 clones, with 80% to 90% as singletons. The specimen was peripheral blood. These receptors came from a man aged 50 to 60 with active COVID-19.

This clone was observed a handful of times. The V gene is TRBV7-9, the J gene TRBJ1-6, with 9 bases lining up with TRBD1. From germline, CDR1 is SEHNR and CDR2 FQNEAQ (reference sequence). The CDR3 is 17 amino acids. The V gene end was trimmed by 3 bases and the J gene end by 3 bases; junction bases not matched to a gene: 6. This CDR3 is CASSLDRGTLYNSPLHF. Written as DNA, the CDR3 is TGTGCCAGCAGCTTGGACAGGGGCACCCTCTATAATTCACCCCTCCACTTT.

This clone was seen a single time. The gene calls are TRBV5-6 and TRBJ1-3; D remains unclear. V was pared by 2 bases and J by 5 bases, with 5 bases between. The CDR3 has 12 residues. Germline V gene lookup returns CDR1 SGHDT and CDR2 YYEEEE. The CDR3 here is CASSFSRNTIYF. The CDR3 coding sequence is TGTGCCAGCAGCTTTTCTAGAAACACCATATATTTT.

This clone is a singleton in its sample. The chain carries TRBV5-6 and TRBJ2-7; D is possibly TRBD2 (5 bases). CDR1 is SGHDT and CDR2 is YYEEEE in the germline V gene. Trimming cost V 4 bases and J 3 bases, with 11 bases left between them. The CDR3 has 13 amino acids. CDR3 in amino acids: CASSGFRGYEQYF. DNA of the CDR3: TGTGCCAGCAGCGGCTTCCGGGGCTACGAGCAGTACTTC.

J is TRBJ2-7 and V is TRBV5-1; weak D call: TRBD2 (5 bases). CDR1 and CDR2 from the germline V gene are SGHRS and YFSETQ. V lost 1 base and J lost 5, with 13 bases in between. This CDR3 has 14 residues. The CDR3 protein is CASSLRGGYDEQYF. The CDR3 coding sequence is TGCGCCAGCAGCTTGCGGGGTGGGTACGACGAGCAGTACTTC.

The chain couples TRBV6-2 or TRBV6-3 to TRBJ2-1, with a possible D match to TRBD2 (7 bases). The CDR3 totals 17 residues. Per germline, CDR1 MNHEY and CDR2 SVGEGT. Trimming cost V 4 bases and J 0 bases, with 16 bases left between them. CDR3 DNA: TGTGCCAGCAGTTCTCCGGGGGGCCAAAGCTCCTACAATGAGCAGTTCTTC. The encoded protein is CASSSPGGQSSYNEQFF.

The chain employs TRBV10-3 and TRBJ2-1; 7 bases match TRBD1. CDR1 is ENHRY, CDR2 SYGVKD, per germline. The CDR3 is 14 residues long. After removal of 10 bases from V and 6 bases from J, the junction contained 12 bases not matched to a gene. For the CDR3, the DNA is TGTGCCACCTCTACCCCGGGACAGCTCAATGAGCAGTTCTTC. Its protein product is CATSTPGQLNEQFF.

The chain uses TRBV9 and TRBJ2-7; TRBD1 aligns across 7 bases. With V trimmed by 4 bases and J by 3 bases, 13 bases remained unmatched. Per the germline V gene, CDR1 is SGDLS and CDR2 is YYNGEE. The CDR3 runs 16 residues. For the CDR3, the DNA is TGTGCCAGCAGCTCCCGACAGGGCGGCCTCCTCTACGAGCAGTACTTC. Its protein is CASSSRQGGLLYEQYF.

The chain uses TRBV5-4 and TRBJ2-1; TRBD2 matches at 13 bases. CDR1 and CDR2 from the germline V gene are SGHNT and YYREEE (reference sequence). The CDR3 consists of 19 residues. V was clipped by 3 bases and J by 6 bases; unmatched bases: 15. DNA for the CDR3: TGTGCCAGCAGCTCCGGACTAGCGGGGGCCCTGAAATCGTCCAATGAGCAGTTCTTC. Its protein is CASSSGLAGALKSSNEQFF. Looking up the rest from reference TRBV5-4 and TRBJ2-1 gives the full variable domain: ETGVTQSPTHLIKTRGQQVTLRCSSQSGHNTVSWYQQALGQGPQFIFQYYREEENGRGNFPPRFSGLQFPNYSSELNVNALELDDSALYLCASSSGLAGALKSSNEQFFGPGTRLTVL.

This chain connects TRBV14 to TRBJ2-3; D is unresolved. The CDR3 loop spans 14 amino acids. The V end was cut by 4 bases, the J end by 1 base, with 9 bases between. CDR1 and CDR2 from the germline V gene are SGHDN and FVKESK. CDR3 amino acids: CASSRRWGTDTQYF. The CDR3 DNA is TGTGCCAGCAGCCGCAGGTGGGGCACAGATACGCAGTATTTT.

The V call is TRBV7-9, the J call TRBJ1-2; D uncertain. Germline-derived CDR1 and CDR2 are SEHNR and FQNEAQ (reference sequence). The length of the CDR3 is 12 residues. V gave up 5 bases and J gave up 6 bases, with 10 bases separating them. The DNA of the CDR3 is TGTGCCAGCAGCCCCCTCCTAGATGGCTACACCTTC. It codes for CASSPLLDGYTF.

The chain links TRBV2 to TRBJ1-1; D unresolved. Looked up from germline, CDR1 is SNHLY and CDR2 is FYNNEI. There are 12 residues in the CDR3. V gave up 4 bases and J gave up 2 bases, with 5 bases separating them. The CDR3 loop reads CASSGQNTEAFF. CDR3 DNA: TGTGCCAGCAGTGGACAAAACACTGAAGCTTTCTTT.

This chain uses TRBV5-4 with TRBJ1-4, with TRBD1 matching 11 bases. Germline lookup yields CDR1 SGHNT and CDR2 YYREEE (reference sequence). The V segment lost 2 bases and the J segment 5 bases; nucleotides outside the gene matches: 2. The CDR3 is 15 amino acids. CDR3 in DNA: TGTGCCAGCAGCTTTGGGGACAGGGGGAATGAAAAACTGTTTTTT. Translated, it gives CASSFGDRGNEKLFF.

The genes are TRBV6-2 or TRBV6-3 and TRBJ1-4; no firm D call. The germline V gene has CDR1 MNHEY and CDR2 SVGEGT. This CDR3 is 15 amino acids long. V was shortened by 4 bases and J by 11 bases, with 20 bases between the two germline ends. The DNA of the CDR3 is TGTGCCAGCAGTTCCCCAAACACCGTCGCGGCCAAACTGTTTTTT. Translating gives CASSSPNTVAAKLFF.

The V gene is TRBV3-1 (or the pseudogene TRBV3-2), the J gene TRBJ1-6; TRBD1 is a possible D gene (5 bases). V was shortened by 0 bases and J by 6 bases, with 9 bases between the two germline ends. Germline CDR1 is LGHDT and CDR2 is YNNKEL (reference sequence). The CDR3 contains 15 residues. The CDR3, as DNA: TGTGCCAGCAGCCAAGAGGCAGGGCTTAATTCACCCCTCCACTTT. Translation gives CASSQEAGLNSPLHF.

The V gene is TRBV5-4, the J gene TRBJ2-3, with 7 bases identical to TRBD2. From germline, CDR1 is SGHNT and CDR2 YYREEE (reference sequence). The CDR3 contains 16 residues. V trimming: 3 bases; J trimming: 0 bases; junction bases outside the gene matches: 7. In DNA form, the CDR3 reads TGTGCCAGCAGCTACCCACGAGCGGGAAGCACAGATACGCAGTATTTT. Translated: CASSYPRAGSTDTQYF.

This rearrangement joins TRBV7-8 to TRBJ1-2; a weak D match, TRBD1 (6 bases). The CDR3 runs 13 residues. Between the trimmed V and J ends, which lost 1 base and 6 bases, there was a span of 9 bases. Germline CDR1 reads SGHVS; CDR2 reads FQNEAQ. In DNA, the CDR3 is TGTGCCAGCAGCTTAGGAGGGACAAATGGCTACACCTTC. Protein: CASSLGGTNGYTF.

The rearrangement links TRBV3-1 (or the pseudogene TRBV3-2) to TRBJ2-2; D is undetermined. Germline-derived CDR1 and CDR2 are LGHDT and YNNKEL (reference sequence). V was pared by 4 bases and J by 0 bases, with 9 bases between. The CDR3 consists of 15 residues. In DNA, the CDR3 is TGTGCCAGCAGCCCGACATCTCCGAACACCGGGGAGCTGTTTTTT. Protein product: CASSPTSPNTGELFF.

This clone was seen just once. The V call is TRBV10-1, the J call TRBJ1-1; D is possibly TRBD1 (6 bases). This CDR3 comprises 14 residues. V was shortened by 4 bases and J by 5 bases, with 14 bases between the two germline ends. Germline CDR1 is WNHNN and CDR2 is SYGVQD (reference sequence). The CDR3, as DNA: TGCGCCAGCAGTGTTCGAGGGGGGGGAACTGAAGCTTTCTTT. Protein: CASSVRGGGTEAFF.

The chain recombines TRBV27 with TRBJ1-4, with 7 nucleotides matching TRBD1. Trimming took 2 bases from V and 8 from J; bases not matched to a gene: 2. The CDR3 is 13 amino acids. Germline loops: CDR1 MNHEY, CDR2 SMNVEV (reference sequence). CDR3 residues: CASSLRGQEKLFF. The DNA for the CDR3 is TGTGCCAGCAGTTTAAGGGGACAGGAAAAACTGTTTTTT.

The CDR3 loop is CASSLGLAGELFF. The CDR3 DNA is TGTGCCAGCAGCTTAGGACTAGCCGGGGAGCTGTTTTTT. J is TRBJ2-2 and V is TRBV7-2; perhaps TRBD2 as D (6 bases). The CDR3 runs to 13 residues. CDR1 and CDR2 (germline): SGHTA, FQGNSA. Trimming removed 1 base at V and 6 bases at J, with 6 bases between.

This sequence joins TRBV3-1 (or the pseudogene TRBV3-2) and TRBJ1-1; D perhaps matches TRBD1 (6 bases). Germline-derived CDR1 and CDR2 are LGHDT and YNNKEL (reference sequence). V lost 4 bases and J lost 7, with 10 bases in between. The CDR3 is 12 amino acids. CDR3 in DNA: TGTGCCAGCAGCCGGTTGACAGGTGAAGCTTTCTTT. Translating it yields CASSRLTGEAFF.

This clone occurred once. The chain has TRBV18 and TRBJ1-3; D not resolved. V lost 4 bases, J lost 4 bases, and 8 bases lay in between. The CDR3 contains 13 residues. CDR1 is KGHSH and CDR2 is LQKENI in the germline V gene. The CDR3 loop is CASSQSGGNTIYF. In nucleotides, the CDR3 is TGTGCCAGCTCACAATCCGGGGGAAACACCATATATTTT.

The rearrangement links TRBV7-2 to TRBJ2-5; the match to TRBD2 covers 10 bases. Trimming at V came to 5 bases and at J to 2 bases, leaving 11 bases not matched to a gene. Germline CDR1 and CDR2: SGHTA and FQGNSA. The CDR3 extends over 17 amino acids. The CDR3 loop reads CASSPRAVLAGQETQYF. The CDR3 DNA is TGTGCCAGCAGCCCTAGAGCGGTACTAGCGGGGCAAGAGACCCAGTACTTC.

The V call is TRBV2, the J call TRBJ2-5, with 8 bases fitting TRBD2. CDR1 and CDR2 (germline): SNHLY, FYNNEI. This CDR3 contains 14 residues. V was pared by 2 bases and J by 5 bases, with 4 bases of the junction left unmatched. Written as DNA, the CDR3 is TGTGCCAGCAGTGAAAACGGGGGGGCGGAGACCCAGTACTTC. Encoded protein: CASSENGGAETQYF.

The rearrangement uses TRBV7-2 and TRBJ1-6; D possibly corresponds to TRBD1 (6 bases). The CDR3 runs 15 residues. Trimming took off 2 bases at V and 5 bases at J, with 10 bases between the two ends. CDR1 and CDR2 (germline): SGHTA, FQGNSA. For the CDR3, the DNA is TGTGCCAGCAGCTTACAGGGGCGAAATAATTCACCCCTCCACTTT. It codes for CASSLQGRNNSPLHF.

The genes are TRBV11-2 and TRBJ2-1, with TRBD1 as a possible D gene (5 bases). The germline CDR1 and CDR2 sequences are SGHAT and FQNNGV. The CDR3 consists of 15 residues. The germline V and J ends were trimmed by 3 bases and 8 bases, with 17 bases remaining between them. This chain's CDR3 is CASSFRQARVDEQFF. CDR3 bases: TGTGCCAGCAGCTTCCGCCAGGCCAGGGTCGATGAGCAGTTCTTC.

V and J are TRBV18 and TRBJ1-2, with 7 bases lining up with TRBD1. Germline CDR1 is KGHSH and CDR2 is LQKENI. The trim removed 5 bases at V and 0 bases at J, leaving 3 bases unmatched. The CDR3 has 14 amino acids. CDR3 DNA sequence: TGTGCCAGCTCAGAGGGGGCGACTAACTATGGCTACACCTTC. Translation gives CASSEGATNYGYTF.